This TCR beta chain was observed in a study of Graves' ophthalmopathy and Graves' hyperthyroidism. Whole-study results and caveats: In blood appeared most of the expanded thyroid clonotypes whose frequency exceeded 0.001.

Trimming cost V 8 bases and J 4 bases, with 23 bases left between them. This CDR3 region has 16 residues. In germline, CDR1 is SEHNR, CDR2 FQNEAQ (reference sequence). Of note for this clonotype: Its antigen is unknown.

Among the exclusions were patients with other autoimmune diseases, uncontrolled infections, pregnancy or lactation. The PBMCs were taken from roughly 9.3 ml of fresh peripheral blood. RNA transcripts served as template for amplifying TCR beta CDR3 sequences. RT-PCR in the first round used HTBI primers; a second-round multiplex PCR followed. Via MiXCR, TCRdb re-called the multiplex PCR reads, giving one row per CDR3 protein. The repertoire holds about 660,000 distinct CDR3 sequences, about 40% seen once, with around 3.3% in the top ten. V is TRBV7-9 and J is TRBJ1-1, with D hard to call. This TCR came from an adult man with Graves' ophthalmopathy. The sample comprised peripheral blood. The CDR3 here is CASSPARSLVGTEAFF. In DNA form, the CDR3 reads TGTGCCAGCTCACCGGCCAGGAGCTTAGTGGGCACTGAAGCTTTCTTT.